The 32 T cell receptor beta chains reported below all come from one sample, sequenced in a study of shared clonotypes between healthy human individuals. Cells designated naive CD8 were CD45RO-negative and were positively selected for CCR7, with terminally differentiated effector memory CD45RA+ cells excluded. Data came from immunoSEQ multiplex PCR; TCRdb stores just in-frame clones and leaves some out. This table has millions of clones, about 93% appearing once. The sample consisted of naive CD8+ T cells from PBMCs. The source is a man aged 18 to 35 in good health. Some clones in this sample may be carry-over from other donors' samples.

V and J are TRBV28 and TRBJ2-1, with D possibly matching TRBD2 (6 bases). The CDR3 runs 16 residues. The V and J ends lost 5 bases and 4 bases respectively, with 18 bases between them. CDR1 is MDHEN and CDR2 is SYDVKM in the germline V gene. CDR3 protein: CASSPPIRESYNEQFF. In DNA form, the CDR3 reads TGTGCCAGCAGTCCCCCCATCCGGGAGTCTTACAATGAGCAGTTCTTC.

As regards this clone: A much larger clone lies a single base off, so this may be a read error. This specimen includes other DNA sequences encoding the same CDR3. The V call is TRBV27, the J call TRBJ1-5; D gene unclear. This CDR3 region has 12 residues. Germline V gene data show CDR1 as MNHEY and CDR2 as SMNVEV (reference sequence). V lost 4 bases and J lost 4, with 5 bases in between. As DNA, the CDR3 is TGTGCCAGCAGTTCCCAGAATCAGCCCCAGCATTTT. It specifies CASSSQNQPQHF.

The V and J genes are TRBV25-1 and TRBJ1-3; D gene unclear. Trimming cost V 3 bases and J 0 bases, with 6 bases left between them. This CDR3 comprises 14 residues. Germline CDR1 and CDR2: MGHDK and SYGVNS. The CDR3 bases are TGTGCCAGCAGTGATTTCTACTCTGGAAACACCATATATTTT. Its protein is CASSDFYSGNTIYF.

A remark on this clone: The junction departs from the called germline gene at one end, perhaps through a read error. The chain joins TRBV7-6 to TRBJ2-2, with 13 bases fitting TRBD2. The V gene's germline CDR1 is SGHVS and CDR2 FNYEAQ. The length of the CDR3 is 17 residues. CDR3 coding DNA: TGTGCCGGCAGCTTAGCACTAGCGGGAGGGGAAACCGGGGAGCTGTTTTTT. It translates to CAGSLALAGGETGELFF.

The J gene is TRBJ2-7, the V gene TRBV7-2; 9 nucleotides align to TRBD2. The CDR3 runs to 16 residues. V lost 5 bases and J lost 1; bases outside the gene matches: 9. Germline-derived CDR1 and CDR2 are SGHTA and FQGNSA. The chain's CDR3 is CASSPRTSEGSYEQYF. CDR3 nucleotides: TGTGCCAGCAGCCCTAGGACTAGCGAGGGATCCTACGAGCAGTACTTC.

V gene TRBV7-9 combines with J gene TRBJ1-4, with a weak D call TRBD1 (6 bases). The CDR3 length is 13 residues. Trimming stripped 7 bases from V and 12 bases from J, with 18 bases between. Germline CDR1 SEHNR, CDR2 FQNEAQ (reference sequence). This CDR3 is CASIPFGGSELFF. The CDR3 DNA reads as TGTGCCAGCATTCCATTCGGGGGCTCGGAACTGTTTTTT.

This clone occurred a few times. The chain links TRBV29-1 to TRBJ1-1, with D perhaps TRBD1 (6 bases). CDR3 length: 12 amino acids. Looked up from germline, CDR1 is SQVTM and CDR2 is ANQGSEA. V was trimmed by 7 bases and J by 1 base, leaving 10 bases between them. CDR3 bases: TGCAGCGGGGGGACATCGAACACTGAAGCTTTCTTT. Its translation is CSGGTSNTEAFF.

The rearrangement links TRBV19 to TRBJ1-4; D uncertain. CDR1 and CDR2 from the germline V gene are LNHDA and SQIVND (reference sequence). V was clipped by 2 bases and J by 3 bases, with 10 bases between them. This CDR3 is 15 amino acids long. The CDR3, as DNA: TGTGCCAGTAGTATATCGGGGTGGTCTAATGAAAAACTGTTTTTT. This encodes CASSISGWSNEKLFF. Based on the CDR3 plus reference TRBV19 and TRBJ1-4, the full variable domain is DGGITQSPKYLFRKEGQNVTLSCEQNLNHDAMYWYRQDPGQGLRLIYYSQIVNDFQKGDIAEGYSVSREKKESFPLTVTSAQKNPTAFYLCASSISGWSNEKLFFGSGTQLSVL.

This clone has a single count. V usage is TRBV6-5 and J usage is TRBJ1-1; 7 nucleotides match TRBD1. This CDR3 is built from 15 residues. Germline CDR1 is MNHEY and CDR2 is SVGAGI. The trim removed 2 bases at V and 7 bases at J, leaving 10 bases unmatched. The CDR3 loop is CASSYGQGGVSEAFF. Here the CDR3 DNA reads TGTGCCAGCAGTTACGGTCAGGGGGGGGTGAGTGAAGCTTTCTTT.

In nucleotides, the CDR3 is TGTGCCAGCAGGCGTCGGGGCGATAACTCTGGGGCCAACGTCCTGACTTTC. Its protein product is CASRRRGDNSGANVLTF. V is TRBV9 and J is TRBJ2-6; D possibly uses TRBD1 or TRBD2 (5 bases each). Germline lookup yields CDR1 SGDLS and CDR2 YYNGEE. The V and J ends lost 5 bases and 0 bases respectively, with 15 bases between them. The CDR3 covers 17 residues.

This sequence joins TRBV13 and TRBJ2-7; maybe TRBD2 (6 bases). V was cut by 4 bases and J by 6 bases, with 16 bases left in between. CDR1 is PRHDT and CDR2 is FYEKMQ in the germline V gene (reference sequence). The CDR3 is 14 residues long. The CDR3 DNA reads TGTGCCAGCAGCTCCCTCTGGCTGGAGGGCGAGCAGTACTTC. Amino acid sequence: CASSSLWLEGEQYF.

The V call is TRBV9, the J call TRBJ1-2, with 8 bases fitting TRBD1. Germline values: CDR1 SGDLS, CDR2 YYNGEE. The CDR3 covers 14 residues. The V gene end was trimmed by 4 bases and the J gene end by 7 bases; junction bases not matched to a gene: 9. The CDR3 spells CASSQLQGAVGYTF. DNA for the CDR3: TGTGCCAGCAGCCAACTTCAGGGGGCGGTTGGCTACACCTTC. Together with reference TRBV9 and TRBJ1-2, the CDR3 gives the full variable domain: DSGVTQTPKHLITATGQRVTLRCSPRSGDLSVYWYQQSLDQGLQFLIQYYNGEERAKGNILERFSAQQFPDLHSELNLSSLELGDSALYFCASSQLQGAVGYTFGSGTRLTVV.

The V gene is TRBV11-2, the J gene TRBJ1-2; possible D gene TRBD1, 5 bases. The CDR3 is 14 amino acids. Germline assignment: CDR1 SGHAT and CDR2 FQNNGV. Deletions cut 10 bases from V and 4 bases from J, with 19 bases between. CDR3 coding DNA: TGTGCCACCACCCCTCTCGACAGTCCCTATGGCTACACCTTC. Translating it yields CATTPLDSPYGYTF.

The sample holds one count of this clone. V gene TRBV7-2 combines with J gene TRBJ2-7; possibly TRBD2 for D (7 bases). The CDR3 length is 11 residues. V lost 8 bases, J lost 5 bases, and 10 bases lay in between. In germline, CDR1 is SGHTA, CDR2 FQGNSA. The CDR3 region has the DNA TGTGCCAGCGGGGGGGGGCACGAGCAGTACTTC. Translated, it gives CASGGGHEQYF.

V gene TRBV5-1 combines with J gene TRBJ2-7, with TRBD2 matching 9 bases. V was pared by 3 bases and J by 5 bases, with 15 bases of the junction left unmatched. This CDR3 has 17 amino acids. Germline values: CDR1 SGHRS, CDR2 YFSETQ. The CDR3 bases are TGCGCCAGCAGCTCCCCGTACCCTAGCGGGATAGTAGACGAGCAGTACTTC. This encodes CASSSPYPSGIVDEQYF.

V gene TRBV29-1 combines with J gene TRBJ2-1; D remains ambiguous. Looked up from germline, CDR1 is SQVTM and CDR2 is ANQGSEA. This CDR3 has 12 residues. The V and J ends lost 2 bases and 2 bases respectively, with 4 bases between them. Here the CDR3 reads CSVERAYNEQFF. In DNA, the CDR3 is TGCAGCGTTGAACGGGCCTACAATGAGCAGTTCTTC.

The CDR3 is CASSIVGGETQYF. The CDR3 bases are TGTGCCAGTAGTATTGTTGGGGGAGAGACCCAGTACTTC. The chain couples TRBV19 to TRBJ2-5; D tentatively fits TRBD1 or TRBD2 (5 bases each). V lost 3 bases to trimming and J lost 4 bases, with 9 bases between them. CDR1 LNHDA and CDR2 SQIVND come from the germline V gene (reference sequence). CDR3 length equals 13 residues.

The V and J genes are TRBV7-2 and TRBJ2-7, with 7 bases lining up with TRBD1. Germline CDR1 SGHTA, CDR2 FQGNSA. The J segment lost 0 bases and the V segment lost 7 bases, leaving 6 bases of the junction unmatched. The CDR3 covers 14 residues. CDR3 sequence reads: CASTIDRASYEQYF. CDR3 DNA sequence: TGTGCCAGCACCATAGACAGGGCCTCCTACGAGCAGTACTTC.

The J gene is TRBJ1-2, the V gene TRBV6-5; a weak D match, TRBD1 (5 bases). Looked up from germline, CDR1 is MNHEY and CDR2 is SVGAGI. Trimming stripped 3 bases from V and 7 bases from J, with 9 bases between. CDR3 length equals 12 residues. The CDR3 region has the DNA TGTGCCAGCAGTTATGGGGGTCGTGGCTACACCTTC. Its translation is CASSYGGRGYTF.

The CDR3 DNA follows: TGCGAGACAGGGGCTTGGGACACTGAAGCTTTCTTT. It specifies CETGAWDTEAFF. The V and J genes are TRBV23-1 and TRBJ1-1; 8 bases line up with TRBD1. TRBV23-1 is an ORF for which the function is uncertain. The CDR3 contains 12 residues.

The gene calls are TRBV7-9 and TRBJ2-7, with unresolved D. The V gene lost 7 bases and the J gene lost 3 bases, with 7 bases spanning the gap. Germline V gene data show CDR1 as SEHNR and CDR2 as FQNEAQ (reference sequence). The CDR3 is made up of 11 amino acids. This chain's CDR3 is CASTAGYEQYF. As DNA, the CDR3 is TGTGCCAGCACCGCTGGCTACGAGCAGTACTTC.

J is TRBJ2-2 and V is TRBV7-9; 8 bases match TRBD2. Trimming took 4 bases from V and 4 from J; bases not matched to a gene: 8. Per germline, CDR1 SEHNR and CDR2 FQNEAQ (reference sequence). The CDR3 consists of 16 residues. The CDR3 spells CASSSQSGSGTGELFF. The CDR3 nucleotides read TGTGCCAGCAGCTCTCAAAGCGGGAGTGGCACCGGGGAGCTGTTTTTT.

The count of this clone is one. The chain employs TRBV5-6 and TRBJ2-3, with 9 positions matching TRBD1. The J segment lost 4 bases and the V segment lost 4 bases, leaving 7 bases of the junction unmatched. The V gene's germline CDR1 is SGHDT and CDR2 YYEEEE. This CDR3 spans 15 amino acids. CDR3 nucleotide sequence: TGTGCCAGCAGCCCGGGACAGGGTAGGGCAGATACGCAGTATTTT. Amino acid sequence: CASSPGQGRADTQYF.

CDR3 bases: TGTGCCAGCAGTTTTGTCGGGACCGAGGGGACCCAGTACTTC. Translating gives CASSFVGTEGTQYF. This chain connects TRBV27 to TRBJ2-5; D is tentatively TRBD1 or TRBD2 (5 bases each). The ends were cut back, 3 bases at V and 7 bases at J, with 15 bases in the middle. The CDR3 is made up of 14 amino acids. Germline V CDR1 and CDR2: MNHEY, SMNVEV (reference sequence).

The chain links TRBV27 to TRBJ2-7; 9 nucleotides match TRBD2. Germline V CDR1 and CDR2: MNHEY, SMNVEV (reference sequence). The CDR3 spans 15 residues. The trim removed 6 bases at V and 3 bases at J, leaving 9 bases unmatched. In nucleotides, the CDR3 is TGTGCCAGCAGACCGACCGGGACTAGCTACTACGAGCAGTACTTC. Translating gives CASRPTGTSYYEQYF.

The rearrangement links TRBV5-4 to TRBJ2-7, with 8 bases lining up with TRBD2. J was trimmed by 1 base and V by 1 base; bases with no gene match: 4. This CDR3 contains 15 residues. Germline-derived CDR1 and CDR2 are SGHNT and YYREEE (reference sequence). CDR3 residues: CASSLKREMSYEQYF. The CDR3 region has the DNA TGTGCCAGCAGCTTGAAGCGGGAGATGTCCTACGAGCAGTACTTC.

This clone appeared a few times. The V and J genes are TRBV4-3 and TRBJ1-5; unclear D gene. There are 13 residues in the CDR3. Germline CDR1 LGHNA, CDR2 YSLEER. V was shortened by 2 bases and J by 2 bases, with 4 bases between the two germline ends. In DNA, the CDR3 is TGCGCCAGCAGCCAAAGCGGCAATCAGCCCCAGCATTTT. The encoded protein is CASSQSGNQPQHF.

This chain joins TRBV9 and TRBJ2-1, with D maybe TRBD2 (7 bases). CDR3 length: 14 residues. V lost 4 bases to trimming and J lost 6 bases, with 14 bases between them. CDR1 is SGDLS, CDR2 YYNGEE, per germline. In DNA form, the CDR3 reads TGTGCCAGCAGCCTCGAGGGGGGGAGCAATGAGCAGTTCTTC. The encoded protein is CASSLEGGSNEQFF.

This clone was seen once. The gene calls are TRBV11-2 and TRBJ2-1; 14 bases agree with TRBD2. This CDR3 comprises 18 residues. Germline V gives CDR1 SGHAT, CDR2 FQNNGV. V shed 1 base and J 5 bases; nucleotides not matched to a gene: 7. DNA for the CDR3: TGTGCCAGCAGCTTAGGACTAGCGGGAGGGCCGGGGCACAATGAGCAGTTCTTC. Its protein product is CASSLGLAGGPGHNEQFF.

The chain carries TRBV27 and TRBJ1-2; no definite D call. The CDR3 length is 15 residues. The germline CDR1 and CDR2 sequences are MNHEY and SMNVEV (reference sequence). The V end lost 1 base, the J end lost 3 bases, and 12 bases lay between the germline ends. CDR3 in amino acids: CASSLLAGQYYGYTF. As DNA, the CDR3 is TGTGCCAGCAGTTTATTAGCAGGTCAATACTATGGCTACACCTTC.

In this sample, this clone turned up once. This sequence joins TRBV9 and TRBJ1-1; possible D gene TRBD1, 5 bases. The CDR3 extends over 16 amino acids. The V gene lost 4 bases and the J gene lost 3 bases, with 19 bases spanning the gap. The V gene's germline CDR1 is SGDLS and CDR2 YYNGEE. CDR3 amino acids: CASSWSSGRLDTEAFF. The CDR3 coding sequence is TGTGCCAGCAGCTGGAGCTCAGGGAGGTTGGACACTGAAGCTTTCTTT.

This chain links TRBV27 with TRBJ1-1; 7 bases align to TRBD1. Trimming cost V 4 bases and J 7 bases; bases outside gene matches: 9. This CDR3 has 14 residues. Looked up from germline, CDR1 is MNHEY and CDR2 is SMNVEV (reference sequence). The CDR3 region is CASSYPAGTDEAFF. CDR3 DNA: TGTGCCAGCAGTTACCCGGCCGGGACAGATGAAGCTTTCTTT.